Below are 15 T cell receptor beta chains sequenced from a single sample in a study of blood T cells in healthy people across ages. Combining a sample-barcoded 5' primer with a J-beta primer mix, a second PCR ran for about 7 to 12 cycles. TCRdb re-called the 5' RACE reads with MiXCR, one entry per CDR3 protein. This table holds some 1.5 million distinct CDR3 sequences, 25% to 30% found once. What was sequenced was blood. All receptors come from a woman aged 30 to 39 in good health.

The sample holds one count of this clonotype. The CDR3 ends on some other residue instead of the conserved phenylalanine or tryptophan, so this is likely a read error. The chain joins TRBV7-8 to TRBJ2-4, with 7 bases that match TRBD1. V lost 4 bases, J lost 1 base, and 1 base stayed unmatched. This CDR3 region has 14 residues. Germline loops: CDR1 SGHVS, CDR2 FQNEAQ. CDR3 region: CASSSGQAKNIQYC. DNA of the CDR3: TGTGCCAGCAGCTCGGGACAGGCCAAAAACATTCAGTACTGC.

There are many counts of this clonotype. This rearrangement joins TRBV20-1 to TRBJ1-2; perhaps TRBD1 as D (6 bases). V was clipped by 3 bases and J by 4 bases, with 12 bases between them. The CDR3 spans 13 residues. Germline CDR1 and CDR2: DFQATT and SNEGSKA (reference sequence). CDR3 residues: CSASPGAPYGYTF. DNA of the CDR3: TGCAGTGCTAGCCCGGGGGCCCCCTATGGCTACACCTTC.

This clonotype occurred many times. The chain recombines TRBV12-3 or TRBV12-4 with TRBJ2-7; 7 positions agree with TRBD1. This CDR3 is 13 amino acids long. V shed 9 bases and J 0 bases; nucleotides not matched to a gene: 5. DNA of the CDR3: TGTGCCAGTAGGGACAGTGGCTCCTACGAGCAGTACTTC. Amino acids: CASRDSGSYEQYF.

This chain links TRBV7-9 with TRBJ2-3, with TRBD2 matching over 11 bases. Germline loops: CDR1 SEHNR, CDR2 FQNEAQ (reference sequence). V shed 5 bases and J 3 bases; nucleotides not matched to a gene: 4. This CDR3 is built from 15 residues. The CDR3 nucleotides read TGTGCCAGCAGCGCTAGCGGGGGGCCTACAGATACGCAGTATTTT. Translating it yields CASSASGGPTDTQYF.

This clonotype was seen many times. The chain joins TRBV20-1 to TRBJ2-5; 8 positions agree with TRBD2. The CDR3 contains 14 residues. V gave up 6 bases and J gave up 5 bases; unmatched junction bases: 11. CDR1 and CDR2 from the germline V gene are DFQATT and SNEGSKA (reference sequence). CDR3 coding DNA: TGCAGTGCGCCAGACCGGGGGGGCGGGGAGACCCAGTACTTC. Translated, it gives CSAPDRGGGETQYF.

V is TRBV9 and J is TRBJ2-7; 10 bases are shared with TRBD1. Unmatched junction bases numbered 2, after V lost 2 bases and J lost 6 bases. The CDR3 spans 13 residues. From germline, CDR1 is SGDLS and CDR2 YYNGEE. CDR3 sequence: CASSVTGGSEQYF. Here the CDR3 DNA reads TGTGCCAGCAGCGTGACAGGGGGCAGCGAGCAGTACTTC.

Note on this clonotype: It may be a read error: a sequence one base away is much more abundant. The rearrangement joins TRBV7-2 to TRBJ2-5; D may be TRBD1 (6 bases). Per the germline V gene, CDR1 is SGHTA and CDR2 is FQGNSA. The CDR3 has 16 amino acids. V gave up 2 bases and J gave up 11 bases, with 24 bases separating them. CDR3 sequence (DNA): TGTGCCAGCAGCTTACGTCGCAGGGGTCATAACAATGAGCAGTACTTC. It is translated as CASSLRRRGHNNEQYF. The full variable domain, rest sourced from reference TRBV7-2 and TRBJ2-5, is GAGVSQSPSNKVTEKGKDVELRCDPISGHTALYWYRQSLGQGLEFLIYFQGNSAPDKSGLPSDRFSAERTGGSVSTLTIQRTQQEDSAVYLCASSLRRRGHNNEQYFGPGTRLLVL.

V is TRBV19 and J is TRBJ2-7; D perhaps matches TRBD1 (5 bases). CDR1 and CDR2 (germline): LNHDA, SQIVND (reference sequence). This CDR3 region has 14 residues. Between the trimmed V and J ends, which lost 5 bases and 2 bases, there was a span of 13 bases. The CDR3 nucleotides read TGTGCCAGTAGTGGGTCAGGGTTCGCCTACGAGCAGTACTTC. Amino acid sequence: CASSGSGFAYEQYF.

The chain recombines TRBV6-2 or TRBV6-3 with TRBJ1-6; unclear D gene. V gave up 0 bases and J gave up 7 bases, with 19 bases separating them. The germline gives CDR1 MNHEY, CDR2 SVGEGT. The CDR3 extends over 18 amino acids. Here the CDR3 reads CASSYSRSHPARNSPLHF. The CDR3 nucleotides are TGTGCCAGCAGTTACTCGCGGAGCCACCCCGCGAGGAATTCACCCCTCCACTTT.

This CDR3 is CASGQGASRNQPQHF. CDR3 DNA: TGTGCCAGTGGACAGGGGGCGAGCAGAAATCAGCCCCAGCATTTT. The V call is TRBV12-3 or TRBV12-4, the J call TRBJ1-5, with 11 bases lining up with TRBD1. The junction had 8 bases not matched to a gene; V was cut back by 9 bases and J by 4 bases. There are 15 residues in the CDR3.

V usage is TRBV6-2 or TRBV6-3 and J usage is TRBJ2-7; D is possibly TRBD1 (5 bases). CDR3 length equals 14 residues. Germline CDR1 is MNHEY and CDR2 is SVGEGT. V lost 5 bases and J 6 bases, leaving 17 bases between the germline ends. The CDR3 here is CASSPQGAIGEQYF. CDR3 nucleotide sequence: TGTGCCAGCAGTCCGCAAGGGGCTATCGGCGAGCAGTACTTC.

A few counts support this clonotype. This chain links TRBV2 with TRBJ2-7; unclear D gene. The CDR3 runs 17 residues. Trimming pared 0 bases from V and 0 bases from J, leaving 15 bases between. CDR1 is SNHLY and CDR2 is FYNNEI in the germline V gene. CDR3 nucleotide sequence: TGTGCCAGCAGTGAAGCCCAGTCAGCTTCCATCTCCTACGAGCAGTACTTC. Translation gives CASSEAQSASISYEQYF.

The chain uses TRBV7-9 and TRBJ2-5; 7 positions agree with TRBD1. Germline CDR1 and CDR2: SEHNR and FQNEAQ (reference sequence). After removal of 4 bases from V and 11 bases from J, the junction contained 13 bases not matched to a gene. The CDR3 totals 14 residues. CDR3: CASSSWTGDNEQYF. The CDR3 nucleotides are TGTGCCAGCAGCTCCTGGACAGGAGACAATGAGCAGTACTTC.

The V gene is TRBV2, the J gene TRBJ1-2, with 9 bases identical to TRBD1. The CDR3 sequence is 13 residues long. With V trimmed by 6 bases and J by 8 bases, 7 bases remained unmatched. From germline, CDR1 is SNHLY and CDR2 FYNNEI. CDR3 amino acids: CASRRTGDFGYTF. Here the CDR3 DNA reads TGTGCCAGCAGGAGGACAGGGGATTTCGGCTACACCTTC.

V gene TRBV25-1 combines with J gene TRBJ2-1, with D perhaps TRBD2 (5 bases). The CDR3 has 14 residues. Germline lookup yields CDR1 MGHDK and CDR2 SYGVNS. Deletions cut 6 bases from V and 8 bases from J, with 17 bases between. The CDR3 region has the DNA TGTGCCAGCAGGGACGCCCGGGGTCCTCATGAGCAGTTCTTC. It specifies CASRDARGPHEQFF.